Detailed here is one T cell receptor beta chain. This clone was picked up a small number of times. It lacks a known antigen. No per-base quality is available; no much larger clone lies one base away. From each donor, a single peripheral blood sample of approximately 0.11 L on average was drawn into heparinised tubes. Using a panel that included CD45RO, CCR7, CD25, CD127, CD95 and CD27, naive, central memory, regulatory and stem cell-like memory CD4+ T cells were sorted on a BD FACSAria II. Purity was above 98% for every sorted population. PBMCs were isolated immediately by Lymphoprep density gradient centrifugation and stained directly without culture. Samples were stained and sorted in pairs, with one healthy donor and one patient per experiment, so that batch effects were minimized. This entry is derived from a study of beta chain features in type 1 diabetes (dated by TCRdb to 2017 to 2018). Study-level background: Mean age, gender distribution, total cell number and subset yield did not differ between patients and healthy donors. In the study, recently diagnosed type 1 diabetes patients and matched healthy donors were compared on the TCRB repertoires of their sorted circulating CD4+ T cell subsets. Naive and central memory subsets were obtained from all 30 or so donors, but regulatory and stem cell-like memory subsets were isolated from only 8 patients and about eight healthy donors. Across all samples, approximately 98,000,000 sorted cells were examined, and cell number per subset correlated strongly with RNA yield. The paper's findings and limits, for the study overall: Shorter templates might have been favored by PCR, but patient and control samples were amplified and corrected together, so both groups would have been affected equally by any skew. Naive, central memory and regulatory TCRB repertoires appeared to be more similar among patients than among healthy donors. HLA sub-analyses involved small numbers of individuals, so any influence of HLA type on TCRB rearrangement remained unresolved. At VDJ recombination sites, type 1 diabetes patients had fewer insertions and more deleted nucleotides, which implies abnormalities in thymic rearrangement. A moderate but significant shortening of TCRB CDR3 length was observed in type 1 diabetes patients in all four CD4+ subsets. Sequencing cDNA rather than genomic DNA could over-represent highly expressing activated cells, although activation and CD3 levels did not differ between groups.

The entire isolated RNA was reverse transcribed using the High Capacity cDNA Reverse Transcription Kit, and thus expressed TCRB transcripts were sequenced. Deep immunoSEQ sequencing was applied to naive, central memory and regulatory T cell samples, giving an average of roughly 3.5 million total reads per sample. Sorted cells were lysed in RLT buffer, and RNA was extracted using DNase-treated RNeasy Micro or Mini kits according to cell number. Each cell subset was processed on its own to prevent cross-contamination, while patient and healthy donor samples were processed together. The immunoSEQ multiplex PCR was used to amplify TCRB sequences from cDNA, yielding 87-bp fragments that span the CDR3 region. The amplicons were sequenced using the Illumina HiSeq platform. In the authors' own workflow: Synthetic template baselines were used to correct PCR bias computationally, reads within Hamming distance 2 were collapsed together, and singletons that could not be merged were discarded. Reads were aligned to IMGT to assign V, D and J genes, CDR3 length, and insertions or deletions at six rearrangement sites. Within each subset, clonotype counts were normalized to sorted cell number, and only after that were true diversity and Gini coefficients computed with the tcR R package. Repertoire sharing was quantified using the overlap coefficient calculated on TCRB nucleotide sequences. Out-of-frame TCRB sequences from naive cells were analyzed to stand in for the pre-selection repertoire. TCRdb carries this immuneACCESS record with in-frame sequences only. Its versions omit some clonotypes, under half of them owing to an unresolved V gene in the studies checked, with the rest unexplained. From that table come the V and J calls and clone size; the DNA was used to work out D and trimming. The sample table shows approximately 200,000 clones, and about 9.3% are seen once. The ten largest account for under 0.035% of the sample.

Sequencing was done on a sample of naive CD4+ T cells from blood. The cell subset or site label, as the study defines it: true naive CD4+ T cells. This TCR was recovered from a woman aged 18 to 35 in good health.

The CDR3: CAATGIKAQHF. The nucleotide sequence is TGTGCTGCGACAGGGATTAAGGCCCAGCATTTT. The rearrangement combines TRBV28 with TRBJ1-5, with 7 bases in between that match TRBD1. The cysteine opens and the phenylalanine closes a CDR3 of 11 amino acids. The CDR3 DNA has 33 bases and is translated from base 1. The germline V gene encodes CDR1 MDHEN and CDR2 SYDVKM.